This T cell receptor (beta chain) was profiled in a study of T-cell memory formation after mild COVID-19. About the research overall: TCR clusters mostly belonged to single donors.

Worth noting for this clonotype: Its antigen remains unidentified.

Study conclusions and caveats: Day 15 to 85 contractors were CD4/CD8 balanced; later expanders leaned CD4+. Researchers found some responding clones in pre-infection memory, a sign that cross-reactive memory joined.

Germline CDR1 LGHDT, CDR2 YNNKEL (reference sequence). The CDR3 extends over 16 amino acids. The germline V and J ends were trimmed by 0 bases and 1 base, with 12 bases remaining between them. Using constant-segment primers, 5'RACE produced TCR alpha and TCR beta cDNA libraries carrying sample barcodes and UMIs. TCRdb reprocessed the 5' RACE reads via MiXCR and lists one record per CDR3 protein. The repertoire consists of 470,000 or so distinct CDR3 sequences, with around 19% occurring once and the leading ten covering approximately 8.4%. This TCR derives from an adult woman who had mild COVID-19 (a few samples of this study predate the infection). Cell type and time point are not known. The chain is built from TRBV3-1 and TRBJ1-2; possible D gene TRBD1, 5 bases. Sample: PBMCs or a T cell subset sorted from them (not recorded which). This chain's CDR3 is CASSQDPNRINYGYTF. The DNA of the CDR3 is TGTGCCAGCAGCCAAGATCCGAACAGGATTAACTATGGCTACACCTTC.